The entry that follows covers one T cell receptor beta chain sequence. Assay: immunoSEQ multiplex PCR; the TCRdb copy retains only in-frame clones and omits some. The table shows around 110,000 clones, with 60% to 85% occurring only once. These data belong to a study of PD-1 blockade in mismatch repair-deficient tumors. The V gene's germline CDR1 is MNHNS and CDR2 SASEGT. The CDR3 runs to 15 residues. With 6 bases removed from V and 3 bases from J, the gap between germline ends came to 17 bases. TCRs were sequenced from a few patients responding to pembrolizumab. Sequenced here: peripheral blood, sampled about 60 weeks after starting pembrolizumab. This sequence originates from an adult with mismatch repair-deficient cancer. The chain links TRBV6-1 to TRBJ1-1; D may be TRBD1 (5 bases). The CDR3 region has the DNA TGTGCCAGCAGCCGAAGTTGGAGGGGAGACACTGAAGCTTTCTTT. Its protein product is CASSRSWRGDTEAFF.